This T cell receptor (beta chain) originates from a study of T cell repertoires in cytomegalovirus infection. A few counts support this clonotype. Its antigen remains unknown. Deletions cut 6 bases from V and 2 bases from J, with 14 bases between. The CDR3 spans 14 residues. Per the germline V gene, CDR1 is LGHNT and CDR2 is FRNRAP. TCRdb itself ran the reads through MiXCR, one entry per CDR3 protein. Of some 320,000 distinct CDR3 sequences listed, just under 30% were seen once; the top ten hold 20%. The rearrangement links TRBV12-5 to TRBJ2-7; TRBD1 might be the D (5 bases). The source of this sequence is a human donor in good health (CMV status not recorded). Some clones in this sample may be carry-over from other donors' samples. This specimen was cultured PBMCs, taken from culture after CMV antigen stimulation. The CDR3 region has the DNA TGTGCTAGTGGCCACCGACTGACAGCCTACGAGCAGTACTTC. This encodes CASGHRLTAYEQYF.